Below, one T cell receptor beta chain is given with its context. The CDR3 spans 15 residues. The V end lost 1 base, the J end lost 1 base, and 11 bases lay between the germline ends. CDR1 is MNHEY, CDR2 SVGEGT, per germline. This entry is derived from a study of blood T cell repertoires in COVID-19. Study at large: The United States, Italy and Spain supplied acute and convalescent COVID-19 samples. Sources were T cells, B-cell-depleted T cells, or PBMCs; the material itself was cDNA or gDNA.

Authors' data handling: Quantification of nucleated cells was approximated via reference gene primer amplification. Sequencing used immunoSEQ multiplex PCR; TCRdb keeps in-frame clones, though not all of them. The DNA gave D and trimming, while V, J and clone size come from that table. The sample has 95,000 to 150,000 clones; about 77% are singletons. The chain joins TRBV6-2 or TRBV6-3 to TRBJ2-7, with D perhaps matching TRBD2 (6 bases). Sequenced: peripheral blood. The receptor was isolated from a human donor in a cohort sampled during active COVID-19. The CDR3 loop is CASSYFSLASYEQYF. The CDR3 DNA follows: TGTGCCAGCAGTTACTTTTCGCTAGCGTCCTACGAGCAGTACTTC.